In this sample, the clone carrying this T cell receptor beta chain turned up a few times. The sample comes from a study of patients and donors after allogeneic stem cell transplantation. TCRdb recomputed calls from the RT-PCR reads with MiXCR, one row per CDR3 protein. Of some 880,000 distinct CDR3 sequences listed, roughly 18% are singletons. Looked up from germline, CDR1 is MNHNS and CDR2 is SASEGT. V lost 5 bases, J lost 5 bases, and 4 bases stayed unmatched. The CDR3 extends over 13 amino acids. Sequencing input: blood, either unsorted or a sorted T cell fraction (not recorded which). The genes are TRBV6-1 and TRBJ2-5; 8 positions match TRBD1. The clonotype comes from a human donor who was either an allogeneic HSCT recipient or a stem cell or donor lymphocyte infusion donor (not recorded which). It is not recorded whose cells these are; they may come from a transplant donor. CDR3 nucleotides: TGTGCCAGCAGTACGACAGGGGTTGAGACCCAGTACTTC. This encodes CASSTTGVETQYF.